This TCR beta chain comes out of a study of shared clonotypes between healthy human individuals. The repertoire was sequenced with immunoSEQ multiplex PCR; TCRdb's copy has only in-frame clones and lacks some. Seen here are about 2.2 million clones, 90% to 95% observed once, and the top ten hold roughly 1.7%. The length of the CDR3 is 14 residues. After removal of 5 bases from V and 7 bases from J, the junction contained 11 bases not matched to a gene. CDR1 is MDHEN, CDR2 SYDVKM, per germline. CD8 cells regarded as naive lacked CD45RO, were positively chosen for CCR7, and omitted terminally differentiated effector memory CD45RA+ cells.

The sample consisted of naive CD8+ T cells from PBMCs. V and J are TRBV28 and TRBJ2-7; 7 bases fit TRBD1. The receptor was isolated from a man between 18 and 35 years old in good health. Some clones in this sample may be carry-over from other donors' samples. The CDR3 coding sequence is TGTGCCAGCAGTACGGGACAGAGGATCAAGGAGCAGTACTTC. This sequence encodes CASSTGQRIKEQYF.